Each of the 4 T cell receptor beta chains below was sequenced from the same sample in a study of T cells after yellow fever vaccination. TCRdb re-analysed the 5' RACE reads in MiXCR, keeping a single row per CDR3 protein. The data show more than 300,000 distinct CDR3 sequences, approximately 4.5% seen once. This specimen consisted of PBMCs, obtained 15 days after the yellow fever booster vaccination. These receptors all stem from a man aged 18 to 35 who received the YFV17D yellow fever vaccine.

This clonotype has a count of ten or more. This chain links TRBV20-1 with TRBJ2-2; weak D call: TRBD2 (5 bases). Germline V gene sequence: CDR1 DFQATT, CDR2 SNEGSKA (reference sequence). Trimming removed 7 bases at V and 4 bases at J, with 10 bases between. The CDR3 is 12 residues long. CDR3 in amino acids: CSVASPTGELFF. The CDR3 region has the DNA TGCAGTGTCGCTAGCCCCACCGGGGAGCTGTTTTTT.

The rearrangement joins TRBV19 to TRBJ2-4; no reliable D call. The CDR3 length is 14 residues. Trimming stripped 3 bases from V and 6 bases from J, with 12 bases between. Germline V CDR1 and CDR2: LNHDA, SQIVND (reference sequence). Here the CDR3 DNA reads TGTGCCAGTAGTATTTTTCCCCAAGGAAACATTCAGTACTTC. Its protein is CASSIFPQGNIQYF.

This clonotype was detected only a few times. The chain carries TRBV13 and TRBJ2-2; 9 nucleotides line up with TRBD1. Germline CDR1 PRHDT, CDR2 FYEKMQ (reference sequence). The CDR3 totals 15 residues. The trim removed 3 bases at V and 6 bases at J, leaving 5 bases unmatched. The CDR3 protein is CASSFTRQGAGELFF. The CDR3 region has the DNA TGTGCCAGCAGCTTTACACGACAGGGGGCCGGGGAGCTGTTTTTT.

The rearrangement joins TRBV7-9 to TRBJ2-3; 8 bases are shared with TRBD1. The trim removed 7 bases at V and 4 bases at J, leaving 10 bases unmatched. The CDR3 is made up of 15 amino acids. Germline V gene lookup returns CDR1 SEHNR and CDR2 FQNEAQ (reference sequence). The CDR3 protein is CASTPGQGRADTQYF. DNA of the CDR3: TGTGCCAGCACCCCAGGACAGGGCCGGGCAGATACGCAGTATTTT.